The subject of this entry is one T cell receptor beta chain. No cognate antigen has been identified for it. Qualities for individual bases were not recorded, and no much larger clone is one base off. CDR1 SGHTA and CDR2 FQGNSA are derived from the germline V gene. Counted from cysteine to phenylalanine, this CDR3 has 14 amino acids. Only the CDR3 portion is preserved as DNA: 42 bases, with reading frame beginning at the first base. The V and J ends are trimmed by 5 bases and 4 bases, leaving 14 bases between them. This sample was included in a study of shared clonotypes between healthy human individuals (dated by TCRdb to 2019 to 2021). Broadly, across the study: The cohort included a few men and a couple of women between 18 and 49 years of age. For each donor, CD4 naive and CD4 memory were each run on three plates, CD8 naive on two plates, and CD8 memory on one plate. To estimate repertoire size and how much clonotypes are shared between individuals, the study performed deep sequencing of blood TCR repertoires from a handful of healthy adults. Different laboratories and diverse techniques were used to prepare libraries and sequence TCR repertoires, to increase sequencing depth and limit assay-specific biases. Per donor, leukapheresis produced somewhere between about 0.8 and 9 billion PBMCs. What the authors observed across the whole study: Pairwise subsampling indicated that sequencing depth was expected to affect the degree of clonotype sharing among donors. The genetic and exposure-history diversity represented was limited by the small number of donors. Even with the large sequencing depth, rarefaction of the sorted-subset datasets indicated that sequencing was incomplete. Sampling was restricted to blood, and TCR repertoires in tissues likely differ from the TCR repertoires found in blood. Naive subsets generally had larger estimated clonotype richness than memory subsets did. Higher generation probabilities were observed for clonotypes shared by all four sorted-subset donors than for non-shared clonotypes. When four donors were compared, the shared fraction of clonotypes was around 5% for naive CD4, around 4% for naive CD8, about 2.5% for memory CD4, and 0.4% for memory CD8.

Healthy HIV-negative adults with no recently reported acute infections or vaccinations were included as donors. Every donor was a Caucasian adult residing in Nashville, Tennessee, USA. Magnetic negative selection was used to enrich CD4+ T cells, after which naive cells were positively selected on CD45RA and the negative fraction became the memory subset. Blood was obtained by leukapheresis, after which PBMCs were separated by Ficoll-Histopaque density gradient centrifugation and cryopreserved in liquid nitrogen vapor phase. Analytical flow cytometry was used to check the purity and quantity of each magnetically sorted T cell population. From each sorted fraction, genomic DNA was isolated and quantified by UV absorbance on a Nanodrop 2000c. Using the deep immunoSEQ assay, TCR CDR3 regions were amplified from genomic DNA by multiplex PCR. Extracted genomic DNA from each cell subset was spread evenly across all wells of several immunoSEQ 96-well plates, with each plate serving as a replicate. For sorted subsets, each replicate PCR was loaded with about 200 ng genomic DNA, equivalent to roughly 30,000 T cell genomes. Purified libraries were quantified with a Qubit 3.0 fluorometer, sized on a Bioanalyzer 2100, and re-quantified with the KAPA Library Quantification kit. Each immunoSEQ 96-well plate was sequenced on its own single-read 150-cycle Illumina NextSeq 550 flow cell. In the paper's pipeline: The immunoSEQ output contained only junctional sequences without quality scores, so filtering could not match that applied to full-length reads. Sequences were annotated with PyIR, a Python wrapper for IgBLAST v1.9, and V/J genes and CDR3 were assigned using IMGT germline references. Reads with weak V/J assignments (E-value above 1e-6), missing CDR3, stop codons, out-of-frame junctions, or ambiguous translated residues were removed. V3J clonotypes were defined as sequences sharing an identical inferred V gene, J gene, and CDR3 amino acid sequence. To compute the percentage overlap between repertoires, the number of shared unique clonotypes was divided by the size of the smaller repertoire. RTK rarefaction, the Chao1 estimator, and Recon v2.1 estimates of unobserved clonotypes were used to assess repertoire richness. Generation probabilities for all TCRbeta clonotypes obtained by the gDNA method from a handful of donors were computed using OLGA. TCRdb holds this immuneACCESS table with in-frame rearrangements only. Some clones are missing; in checked studies, unresolved V genes explain under half, and the rest has no known cause. V and J calls and clone size are given by that table; D and trimming were obtained from the DNA. The sample table records just over 2,000,000 clones; about 95% of these occur just once. The top ten clones comprise more than 0.1% of the sample.

The receptor chain draws on TRBV7-2 and TRBJ2-5; perhaps TRBD2 is the D gene, with 5 bases matching. The receptor's source is a man younger than 35 in good health. The sequencing sample was made of naive CD4+ T cells sorted from blood. Sample cell subset or site, as interpreted from the label and publication: CD45RA+ positively selected. The nucleotides read TGTGCCAGCAGCGCGGTCTCACGGGGAGAGACCCAGTACTTC. Translation gives CASSAVSRGETQYF.